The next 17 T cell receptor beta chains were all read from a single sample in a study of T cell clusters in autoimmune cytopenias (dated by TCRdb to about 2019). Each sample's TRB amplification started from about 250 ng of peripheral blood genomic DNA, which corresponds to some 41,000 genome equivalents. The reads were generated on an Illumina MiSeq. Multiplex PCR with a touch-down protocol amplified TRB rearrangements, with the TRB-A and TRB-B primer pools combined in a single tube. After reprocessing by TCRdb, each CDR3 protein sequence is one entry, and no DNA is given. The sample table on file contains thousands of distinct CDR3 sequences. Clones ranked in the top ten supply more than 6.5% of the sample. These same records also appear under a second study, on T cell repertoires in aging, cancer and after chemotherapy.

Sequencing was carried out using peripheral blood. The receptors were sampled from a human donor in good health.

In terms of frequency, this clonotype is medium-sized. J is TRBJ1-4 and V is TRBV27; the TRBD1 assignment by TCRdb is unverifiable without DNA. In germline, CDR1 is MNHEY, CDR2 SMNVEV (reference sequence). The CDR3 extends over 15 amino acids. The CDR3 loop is CASSFRRDRNEKLFF.

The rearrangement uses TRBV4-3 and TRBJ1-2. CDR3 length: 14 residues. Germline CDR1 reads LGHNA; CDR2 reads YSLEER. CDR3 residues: CASSQGLAGVDYTF.

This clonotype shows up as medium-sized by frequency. CDR3 sequence reads: CASSARVVLSNQPQHF. The V and J genes are TRBV19 and TRBJ1-5; no DNA is available, so the TRBD1 call from TCRdb remains unchecked. This CDR3 is 16 amino acids long. CDR1 is LNHDA, CDR2 SQIVND, per germline (reference sequence). Together with reference TRBV19 and TRBJ1-5, the CDR3 gives the full variable domain: DGGITQSPKYLFRKEGQNVTLSCEQNLNHDAMYWYRQDPGQGLRLIYYSQIVNDFQKGDIAEGYSVSREKKESFPLTVTSAQKNPTAFYLCASSARVVLSNQPQHFGDGTRLSIL.

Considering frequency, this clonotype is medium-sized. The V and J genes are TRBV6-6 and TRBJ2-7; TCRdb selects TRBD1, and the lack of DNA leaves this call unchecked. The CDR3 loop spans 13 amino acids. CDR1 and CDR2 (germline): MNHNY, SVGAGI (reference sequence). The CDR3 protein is CASSPRQVYEQYF.

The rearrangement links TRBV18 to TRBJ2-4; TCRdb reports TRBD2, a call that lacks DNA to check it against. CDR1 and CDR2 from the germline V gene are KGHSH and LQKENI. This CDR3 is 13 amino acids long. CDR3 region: CASSPQGLAIQYF.

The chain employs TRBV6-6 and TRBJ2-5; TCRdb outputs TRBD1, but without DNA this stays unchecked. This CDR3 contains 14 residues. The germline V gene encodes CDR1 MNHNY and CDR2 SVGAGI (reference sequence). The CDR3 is CACSSLGIQETQYF.

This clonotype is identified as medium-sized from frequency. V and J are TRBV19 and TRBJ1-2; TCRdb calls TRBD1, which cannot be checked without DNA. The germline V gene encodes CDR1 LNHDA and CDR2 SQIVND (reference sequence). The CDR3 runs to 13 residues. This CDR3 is CASSIQGDYGYTF. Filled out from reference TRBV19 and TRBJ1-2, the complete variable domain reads DGGITQSPKYLFRKEGQNVTLSCEQNLNHDAMYWYRQDPGQGLRLIYYSQIVNDFQKGDIAEGYSVSREKKESFPLTVTSAQKNPTAFYLCASSIQGDYGYTFGSGTRLTVV.

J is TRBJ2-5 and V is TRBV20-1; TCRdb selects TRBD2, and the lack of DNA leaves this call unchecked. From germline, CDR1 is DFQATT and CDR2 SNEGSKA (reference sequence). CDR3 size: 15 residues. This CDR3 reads CSAPPSEAGQETQYF.

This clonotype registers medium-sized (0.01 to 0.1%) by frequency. The CDR3 loop reads CASHTGAGTDTQYF. V and J are TRBV5-5 and TRBJ2-3; checking the TCRdb D call of TRBD1 is not possible without DNA. CDR3 length: 14 residues. The germline V gene has CDR1 SGHKS and CDR2 YYEKEE (reference sequence).

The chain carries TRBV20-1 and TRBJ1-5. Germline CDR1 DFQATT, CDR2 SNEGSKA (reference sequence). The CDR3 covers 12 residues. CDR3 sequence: CSARDRDQPQHF.

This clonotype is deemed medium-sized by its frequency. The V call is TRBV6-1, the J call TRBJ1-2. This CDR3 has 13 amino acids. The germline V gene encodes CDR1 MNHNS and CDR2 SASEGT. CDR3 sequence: CASSVGEGYGYTF.

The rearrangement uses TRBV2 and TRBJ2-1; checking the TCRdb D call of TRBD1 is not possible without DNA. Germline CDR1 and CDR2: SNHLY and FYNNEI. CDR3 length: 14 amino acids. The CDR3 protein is CASSRQAAWNEQFF.

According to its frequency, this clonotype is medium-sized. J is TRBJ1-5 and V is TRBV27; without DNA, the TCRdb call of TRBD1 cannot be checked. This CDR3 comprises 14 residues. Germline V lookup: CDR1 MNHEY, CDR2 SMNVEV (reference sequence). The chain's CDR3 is CASSQRPSNQPQHF.

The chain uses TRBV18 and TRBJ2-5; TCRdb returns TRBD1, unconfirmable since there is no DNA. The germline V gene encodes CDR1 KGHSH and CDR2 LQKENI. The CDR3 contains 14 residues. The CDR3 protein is CASSPQGRGETQYF.

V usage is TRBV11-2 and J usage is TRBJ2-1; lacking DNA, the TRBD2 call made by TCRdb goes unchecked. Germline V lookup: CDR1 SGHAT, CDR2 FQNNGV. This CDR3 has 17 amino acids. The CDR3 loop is CASSLRLAGALGDEQFF.

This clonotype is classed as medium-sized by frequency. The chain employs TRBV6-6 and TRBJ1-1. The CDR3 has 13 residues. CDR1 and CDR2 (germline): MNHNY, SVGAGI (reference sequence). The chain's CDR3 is CANSQLTNTEAFF.

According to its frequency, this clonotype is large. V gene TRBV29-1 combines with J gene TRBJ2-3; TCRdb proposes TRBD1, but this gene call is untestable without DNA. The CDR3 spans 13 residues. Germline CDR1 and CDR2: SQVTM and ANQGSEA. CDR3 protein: CSVAPGQGDTQYF.